This TCR beta chain was identified during a study of blood T cell repertoires in COVID-19. Clones were sequenced by immunoSEQ multiplex PCR, and TCRdb holds only the in-frame ones, with some missing. The table has about 68,000 clones, about nine tenths seen once; the top ten hold roughly 8.7%. Per the germline V gene, CDR1 is SGHRS and CDR2 is YFSETQ. The CDR3 loop spans 15 amino acids. With 1 base clipped from V and 0 bases from J, the junction kept 3 bases outside the gene matches. The chain uses TRBV5-1 and TRBJ1-1, with TRBD1 matching over 7 bases. This clonotype was obtained from a young man with acute or convalescent COVID-19. Sequencing was carried out using peripheral blood. CDR3 bases: TGCGCCAGCAGCTTGACAGGGGCTATGAACACTGAAGCTTTCTTT. Translated, it gives CASSLTGAMNTEAFF.